This T cell receptor (beta chain) came from a study of T cell responses to AZD1222 COVID-19 vaccine (dated by TCRdb to the early 2020s). Study-wide context: A total of 230 or so trial participants underwent TCR sequencing, of whom about 210 received two doses of AZD1222 and approximately 25 received two doses of the MenACWY control vaccine. Trial participants were enrolled by age into subgroups of 18-55, 56-69 and 70-plus years, and roughly 160, 29 and 62 TCR-sequenced participants, respectively, were included in these subgroups. The investigation overall reported the following: No day 14 peak-response samples were available, so repertoires were characterized only after the peak T cell response. The 56-69-year group was small, and its depth increase did not reach significance, likely because of low power. Epitopes outside the regions mutated in the B.1.351 and B.1.1.7 variants were reportedly recognized by nearly half of the unique spike-specific TCRs. Spike-specific TCR breadth and depth rose significantly after two AZD1222 doses compared with day 0 and with MenACWY recipients. Most participants were white British and females outnumbered males, and the authors suggested that clonal diversity may have been underestimated. Conclusions about previously exposed vaccinees were limited because only six AZD1222 recipients were SARS-CoV-2 seropositive at baseline. The whole spike protein was spanned by vaccine-associated CD4 TCRs, and dominant responses were seen in regions 160-218 and 743-854.

The CDR3 regions of human TCRbeta chains were analyzed by immunosequencing. The study's own analysis went as follows. TCRs in the repertoires were compared against a reference library of SARS-CoV-2-specific TCRs that had been generated with the MIRA antigen-specificity platform. Breadth was defined as the fraction of unique TCRs that were SARS-CoV-2-associated, and depth was defined as the fraction of total T cells that were SARS-CoV-2-associated. Using the MIRA data, each spike-specific TCR was assigned both to the spike region to which the TCR was reactive and to a CD4 or CD8 class. Log10-transformed breadth and depth values were compared by one-way ANOVA with Sidak's multiple comparisons tests. TCRdb carries this immuneACCESS record with in-frame sequences only. Its versions omit some clonotypes, under half of them owing to an unresolved V gene in the studies checked, with the rest unexplained. The V and J calls and clone size are taken from that table; D and trimming were inferred from the DNA. A total of fewer than 85,000 clones appear in this sample, 88% of them only once. Clones ranked in the top ten supply around 4.8% of the sample.

Explained via the paper, the time point label denotes: about 28 days (+/-7) after the second vaccine dose. The treatment or condition label, read with the paper, signifies: meningococcal conjugate vaccine given as trial control. The vaccinee samples were drawn from two UK trials, COV001 and COV002, one of which was a single-blind randomized controlled phase 2/3 trial testing AZD1222 (ChAdOx1 nCoV-19) in healthy adults. For TCRbeta chain sequencing, PBMC samples from trial participants were taken at day 0 and at day 28 after the second dose. About this clone itself: Its antigen has not been determined. No qualities accompany the bases; no much larger clone lies one base away.

Based on the germline V gene (reference sequence), the CDR1 and CDR2 sequences are LNHDA and SQIVND. Trimming removed 11 bases from V and 4 bases from J; the gene matches leave 7 bases unexplained. Inclusive of the bounding cysteine and phenylalanine, the CDR3 is 13 residues long. The CDR3 DNA has 39 bases and is translated from base 1. The rearrangement joined TRBV19 to TRBJ1-1; 10 nucleotides in the junction match TRBD1. The TCR was taken from an adult who received the MenACWY meningococcal vaccine as a control. The material sequenced was peripheral blood, taken 28 days after the second dose of the MenACWY control vaccine. Here the CDR3 is given as CAGRQGAGTEAFF. In nucleotides, the sequence is TGTGCCGGCCGACAGGGGGCTGGCACTGAAGCTTTCTTT.